The 24 T cell receptor beta chains below all came from one sample that was sequenced in a study of beta chain features in type 1 diabetes. Sequenced material consisted of expressed TCRB transcripts (all of the isolated RNA was reverse transcribed). Clones were sequenced by immunoSEQ multiplex PCR, and TCRdb holds only the in-frame ones, with some missing. The sample carries about 250,000 clones, about 14% recorded once. Sequenced sample: naive CD4+ T cells from blood. The source is a middle-aged woman in good health.

This clone has only a few counts. The chain recombines TRBV20-1 with TRBJ2-3; D possibly corresponds to TRBD1 (5 bases). The V gene's germline CDR1 is DFQATT and CDR2 SNEGSKA (reference sequence). V was trimmed by 6 bases and J by 4 bases, leaving 5 bases between them. CDR3 length: 10 residues. The CDR3 here is CSARADTQYF. In DNA, the CDR3 is TGCAGTGCCAGGGCAGATACGCAGTATTTT.

This rearrangement joins TRBV4-1 to TRBJ1-4, with D possibly matching TRBD1 (6 bases). The CDR3 contains 14 residues. V gave up 3 bases and J gave up 8 bases, with 13 bases separating them. Germline V CDR1 and CDR2: MGHRA, YSYEKL. In DNA form, the CDR3 reads TGCGCCAGCAGCCAGGCAGGGGTTTCGGAAAAACTGTTTTTT. This codes for CASSQAGVSEKLFF.

This clone was counted between two and nine times. The chain combines TRBV29-1 with TRBJ2-7, with 9 bases fitting TRBD1. V was pared by 6 bases and J by 3 bases, with 9 bases of the junction left unmatched. Germline V CDR1 and CDR2: SQVTM, ANQGSEA. The CDR3 has 14 amino acids. The CDR3 region is CSVGDRVSFYEQYF. The CDR3, as DNA: TGCAGCGTCGGGGACAGGGTCTCGTTCTACGAGCAGTACTTC.

This clone has only a few counts. The rearrangement links TRBV5-1 to TRBJ2-7; 7 nucleotides agree with TRBD1. This CDR3 is 15 amino acids long. Germline CDR1 and CDR2: SGHRS and YFSETQ. Losses at the gene ends were 1 base for V and 2 bases for J; bases not matched to a gene: 6. CDR3 bases: TGCGCCAGCAGCTTGTCAGGGGGAAGCCCCTACGAGCAGTACTTC. It specifies CASSLSGGSPYEQYF.

This clone was detected a few times. The chain has TRBV7-9 and TRBJ2-7; 7 nucleotides align to TRBD1. CDR3 length: 14 amino acids. Germline CDR1 SEHNR, CDR2 FQNEAQ (reference sequence). V shed 5 bases, J shed 0 bases, and the junction held 4 bases outside the gene matches. CDR3 sequence (DNA): TGTGCCAGCAGCCCAAGGGACAGCTCCTACGAGCAGTACTTC. This gives the protein CASSPRDSSYEQYF.

This clone was recorded a few times. At one boundary the junction diverges from the germline segment, which might be a read error. The CDR3 here is CASSQEDRIF. The CDR3 region has the DNA TGCGCCAGCAGCCAAGAGGACAGGATCTTC. The chain uses TRBV4-1 and TRBJ1-2; 7 bases map to TRBD1. Germline CDR1 is MGHRA and CDR2 is YSYEKL. This CDR3 spans 10 amino acids.

This clone has a handful of counts. V gene TRBV19 combines with J gene TRBJ1-1, with 7 positions matching TRBD1. Germline V gene lookup returns CDR1 LNHDA and CDR2 SQIVND (reference sequence). The CDR3 consists of 15 residues. After removal of 4 bases from V and 0 bases from J, the junction contained 5 bases not matched to a gene. In nucleotides, the CDR3 is TGTGCCAGTAGTACCGGGGACAGTATGAACACTGAAGCTTTCTTT. It translates to CASSTGDSMNTEAFF. Full variable domain (outside the CDR3, taken from reference TRBV19 and TRBJ1-1): DGGITQSPKYLFRKEGQNVTLSCEQNLNHDAMYWYRQDPGQGLRLIYYSQIVNDFQKGDIAEGYSVSREKKESFPLTVTSAQKNPTAFYLCASSTGDSMNTEAFFGQGTRLTVV.

The rearrangement links TRBV6-1 to TRBJ1-1; 8 nucleotides align to TRBD1. The CDR3 contains 15 residues. The germline V gene has CDR1 MNHNS and CDR2 SASEGT. V shed 4 bases, J shed 6 bases, and the junction held 10 bases outside the gene matches. The chain's CDR3 is CASSVPRGRGPEAFF. Written as DNA, the CDR3 is TGTGCCAGCAGTGTCCCCAGGGGGCGCGGCCCTGAAGCTTTCTTT.

V usage is TRBV28 and J usage is TRBJ1-5; a possible D gene is TRBD1 (5 bases). CDR1 and CDR2 from the germline V gene are MDHEN and SYDVKM. The CDR3 extends over 13 amino acids. V was trimmed by 8 bases and J by 4 bases, leaving 12 bases between them. CDR3 loop: CASSVGGNQPQHF. The CDR3 coding sequence is TGTGCCAGCTCAGTTGGGGGGAATCAGCCCCAGCATTTT.

This clone was detected only a few times. This chain joins TRBV5-6 and TRBJ1-1, with unresolved D. The CDR3 totals 11 residues. The germline V gene encodes CDR1 SGHDT and CDR2 YYEEEE. The V end was cut by 7 bases, the J end by 1 base, with 5 bases between. As DNA, the CDR3 is TGTGCCAGCTCAGAGAACACTGAAGCTTTCTTT. Its protein is CASSENTEAFF.

The V call is TRBV7-8, the J call TRBJ2-7; TRBD1 matches 9 bases. Germline V CDR1 and CDR2: SGHVS, FQNEAQ. The CDR3 has 15 residues. V shed 4 bases and J 7 bases; nucleotides not matched to a gene: 11. The CDR3 region is CASSSTGQGLGEQYF. CDR3 coding DNA: TGTGCCAGCAGCTCAACGGGACAGGGCCTGGGAGAGCAGTACTTC.

This clone has more than one count but fewer than ten. The chain couples TRBV9 to TRBJ2-2; D remains unclear. Between the trimmed V and J ends, which lost 2 bases and 4 bases, there was a span of 6 bases. Germline V gives CDR1 SGDLS, CDR2 YYNGEE. This CDR3 spans 13 amino acids. The CDR3 DNA reads TGTGCCAGCAGCGTCTTTCCCACCGGGGAGCTGTTTTTT. This codes for CASSVFPTGELFF. Looking up the rest from reference TRBV9 and TRBJ2-2 gives the full variable domain: DSGVTQTPKHLITATGQRVTLRCSPRSGDLSVYWYQQSLDQGLQFLIQYYNGEERAKGNILERFSAQQFPDLHSELNLSSLELGDSALYFCASSVFPTGELFFGEGSRLTVL.

The rearrangement uses TRBV5-1 and TRBJ1-1; tentative D call: TRBD1 (5 bases). This CDR3 is built from 13 residues. V lost 5 bases and J 6 bases, leaving 14 bases between the germline ends. Germline CDR1 and CDR2: SGHRS and YFSETQ. The CDR3 spells CASRYGGEAEAFF. CDR3 nucleotide sequence: TGCGCCAGCAGATACGGGGGGGAAGCTGAAGCTTTCTTT.

The chain joins TRBV11-2 to TRBJ2-1, with TRBD1 identical over 8 bases. Germline values: CDR1 SGHAT, CDR2 FQNNGV. CDR3 length: 13 amino acids. With V trimmed by 4 bases and J by 7 bases, 3 bases remained unmatched. The CDR3 protein is CASSSQGANEQFF. DNA for the CDR3: TGTGCCAGCAGCTCCCAGGGGGCAAATGAGCAGTTCTTC.

The sample holds a few counts of this clone. The chain carries TRBV5-1 and TRBJ2-1, with 12 bases lining up with TRBD2. The CDR3 extends over 16 amino acids. CDR1 is SGHRS and CDR2 is YFSETQ in the germline V gene. Unmatched junction bases numbered 8, after V lost 3 bases and J lost 7 bases. The CDR3 sequence is CASSSLLAGGPNEQFF. The CDR3 region has the DNA TGCGCCAGCAGCTCCCTACTAGCGGGGGGTCCAAATGAGCAGTTCTTC.

A few counts support this clone. The CDR3 DNA reads as TGTGCCAGTAGTATCCCGGGTAGCGTTGAGACCCAGTACTTC. This gives the protein CASSIPGSVETQYF. The chain has TRBV19 and TRBJ2-5; tentatively, D is TRBD2 (5 bases). This CDR3 spans 14 amino acids. The V and J ends lost 3 bases and 5 bases respectively, with 13 bases between them. Germline CDR1 LNHDA, CDR2 SQIVND (reference sequence). Variable domain in full (rest from reference TRBV19 and TRBJ2-5): DGGITQSPKYLFRKEGQNVTLSCEQNLNHDAMYWYRQDPGQGLRLIYYSQIVNDFQKGDIAEGYSVSREKKESFPLTVTSAQKNPTAFYLCASSIPGSVETQYFGPGTRLLVL.

This clone has a handful of counts. The CDR3 reads CASSLETDYGYTF. For the CDR3, the DNA is TGCGCCAGCAGCTTGGAGACAGACTATGGCTACACCTTC. The V call is TRBV5-1, the J call TRBJ1-2; maybe TRBD1 (5 bases). The CDR3 has 13 residues. Germline loops: CDR1 SGHRS, CDR2 YFSETQ. Between the trimmed V and J ends, which lost 0 bases and 3 bases, there was a span of 6 bases. Together with reference TRBV5-1 and TRBJ1-2, the CDR3 gives the full variable domain: KAGVTQTPRYLIKTRGQQVTLSCSPISGHRSVSWYQQTPGQGLQFLFEYFSETQRNKGNFPGRFSGRQFSNSRSEMNVSTLELGDSALYLCASSLETDYGYTFGSGTRLTVV.

This clone was counted between two and nine times. The chain carries TRBV9 and TRBJ2-7; 10 nucleotides match TRBD1. The CDR3 consists of 17 residues. Germline CDR1 reads SGDLS; CDR2 reads YYNGEE. Unmatched junction bases numbered 10, after V lost 2 bases and J lost 2 bases. As DNA, the CDR3 is TGTGCCAGCAGCGTCGACCCGGGACAGGGGCCGACCTACGAGCAGTACTTC. It is translated as CASSVDPGQGPTYEQYF.

V and J are TRBV2 and TRBJ1-4; weak D call: TRBD1 (6 bases). This CDR3 is built from 16 residues. V was trimmed by 5 bases and J by 2 bases, leaving 15 bases between them. Germline assignment: CDR1 SNHLY and CDR2 FYNNEI. The CDR3: CASSTTGRGTNEKLFF. CDR3 in DNA: TGTGCCAGCAGTACGACAGGTCGCGGGACTAATGAAAAACTGTTTTTT.

This clone was seen a handful of times. This rearrangement joins TRBV29-1 to TRBJ2-2; TRBD1 agrees at 8 bases. Germline trimming cut 6 bases from V and 6 bases from J; bases unmatched to any gene: 9. Per the germline V gene, CDR1 is SQVTM and CDR2 is ANQGSEA. The CDR3 consists of 14 residues. The CDR3 DNA sequence: TGCAGCGTCCCCAGCAGGGGGCGACCCGGGGAGCTGTTTTTT. Protein product: CSVPSRGRPGELFF.

The chain combines TRBV27 with TRBJ1-1; TRBD1 might be the D (5 bases). Germline assignment: CDR1 MNHEY and CDR2 SMNVEV (reference sequence). With 5 bases removed from V and 3 bases from J, the gap between germline ends came to 13 bases. The length of the CDR3 is 14 residues. This CDR3 reads CASSVGGTDTEAFF. CDR3 sequence (DNA): TGTGCCAGCAGTGTAGGAGGGACCGACACTGAAGCTTTCTTT.

This clone was recorded a few times. This chain links TRBV9 with TRBJ2-2; 11 bases are a match to TRBD1. CDR1 SGDLS and CDR2 YYNGEE come from the germline V gene. This CDR3 spans 17 amino acids. The V gene end was trimmed by 1 base and the J gene end by 7 bases; junction bases not matched to a gene: 9. The CDR3 coding sequence is TGTGCCAGCAGCGTATTAATGGGGACAGGGGGGCACGGGGAGCTGTTTTTT. Its translation: CASSVLMGTGGHGELFF.

The sample holds a few counts of this clone. The gene calls are TRBV4-2 and TRBJ1-2; 10 bases align to TRBD1. Germline V gene sequence: CDR1 LGHNA, CDR2 YNFKEQ. After removal of 1 base from V and 2 bases from J, the junction contained 19 bases not matched to a gene. The CDR3 has 21 residues. CDR3 in amino acids: CASSQALGRPGTGAGNYGYTF. The CDR3 DNA reads as TGTGCCAGCAGCCAAGCTCTCGGGCGACCCGGGACAGGGGCGGGGAACTATGGCTACACCTTC.

The table lists this clone with a few counts. J is TRBJ1-1 and V is TRBV18; D uncertain. This CDR3 comprises 12 residues. Trimming pared 4 bases from V and 3 bases from J, leaving 6 bases between. Germline V gene sequence: CDR1 KGHSH, CDR2 LQKENI. The CDR3 region is CASSRSDTEAFF. The CDR3 bases are TGTGCCAGCTCACGCTCAGACACTGAAGCTTTCTTT.